This T cell receptor beta chain was retrieved from a study of T cell responses to AZD1222 COVID-19 vaccine. This clone has more than one count but fewer than ten. Its antigen is undetermined. Study findings and constraints: Unmutated variant regions are reportedly the target of nearly half of TCRs that are spike-specific. Repertoire sampling happened only post peak T cell response. Baseline seropositivity characterized only 5 to 7 AZD1222 recipients.

Trimming pared 5 bases from V and 0 bases from J, leaving 9 bases between. Germline CDR1 reads SGHTA; CDR2 reads FQGNSA. The CDR3 totals 14 residues. Sequencing was performed with immunoSEQ multiplex PCR; in TCRdb, only in-frame clones are kept and a portion is missing. Of some 63,000 clones listed, roughly 88% are singletons. The chain links TRBV7-2 to TRBJ2-3, with D hard to call. This TCR was recovered from an adult in good health. Sequenced material: peripheral blood, taken on day 0 of AZD1222 vaccination. Written as DNA, the CDR3 is TGTGCCAGCAGCCTAGGTCTAAGCACAGATACGCAGTATTTT. Translation: CASSLGLSTDTQYF.